This T cell receptor beta chain was captured by sequencing in a study of PD-1 blockade in classical Hodgkin lymphoma (dated by TCRdb to the early 2020s). Regarding the research as a whole: Nivolumab dosing was 3 mg/kg intravenously every 2 weeks, continuing until either disease progression or unacceptable toxicity. To define a peripheral blood immune signature of response to PD-1 blockade in classical Hodgkin lymphoma, the study combined TCR beta sequencing with CyTOF.

V drops 1 base and J drops 3 bases, leaving 4 bases in between. The germline V gene encodes CDR1 SNHLY and CDR2 FYNNEI. Taken from cysteine to phenylalanine, the CDR3 has 12 residues. Kept here is only the CDR3 DNA, which spans 36 bases and is read in frame from base 1. Paper-wide results and their limitations: Baseline TCR diversity was reported to be lower in newly diagnosed patients than in healthy donors and to be lower still in relapsed/refractory patients. Only a single clinical trial cohort was studied, and what caused the repertoire differences, possibly disease activity or prior therapy, remained undefined. Diversity was lower in patients who began nivolumab less than 1 year after ASCT, so these patients were left out of later analyses to avoid confounding by immune reconstitution. Baseline diversity similar to that of newly diagnosed patients was observed in trial patients achieving complete response, whereas significantly lower diversity was observed in partial responders and progressors. CD4+ but not CD8+ TCR diversity rose significantly by C4D1 (p=0.0027 vs p=0.16), most apparent in complete responders (p=0.02).

Remarks on this clone: Its antigen target is currently unknown. Base qualities are not recorded, but no much larger clone differs from it by a single base.

The Qiagen DNeasy kit was used to extract genomic DNA both from unsorted PBMCs and from the negatively selected CD4+ and CD8+ fractions. Using primers that anneal to V and J segments, immunoSEQ multiplex PCR amplified the TCR beta CDR3 regions. A synthetic immune receptor repertoire was used to minimize amplification bias, and any remaining bias was removed computationally after sequencing. The study's own analysis went as follows. Custom Python scripts were used to quantify repertoire diversity as the Shannon entropy index. Unsorted, CD4+ and CD8+ repertoires were analyzed separately, except in combined analyses where CD4+ and CD8+ sequences were merged in silico. Clonal expansion was defined as a frequency increase of at least 2-fold after treatment compared with C1D1, and clones undetected at baseline were assigned a pseudocount of 0.5. Singleton clones were defined as clones with 0 or 1 copy at C1D1, and non-singleton clones were defined as clones with 2 or more copies. Clones expanded in unsorted samples were labelled as CD4+, CD8+ or unknown by matching protein sequences in sorted samples from the same patient. Diversity changes from C1D1 to C4D1 were tested in paired samples using Wilcoxon tests. The table was pulled from immuneACCESS by TCRdb, which kept in-frame rearrangements only. Such tables lose some clones; where checked, under half of the loss comes from unresolved V genes, and the rest has no known cause. V, J and clone size were drawn from that table, and D and trimming were deduced from the DNA. The sample profile shows under 30,000 clones; under 90% of them were found once. The top ten hold 6.2% of the sample.

Reading the label with the study, this specimen's time point is: cycle 4 day 1 (C4D1), after 6 weeks of nivolumab. All trial patients had relapsed after autologous stem cell transplantation, with cohorts A, B and C differing in prior brentuximab vedotin exposure. The trial cohort was composed of around 60 patients with relapsed/refractory classical Hodgkin lymphoma, for whom complete response, partial response or progressive disease was recorded as best overall response. Trial patients were treated with single-agent nivolumab in the multi-cohort phase II CheckMate 205 trial. An independent review committee assessed best overall response by applying the 2007 International Working Group response criteria. Trial PBMCs were collected immediately before nivolumab initiation (C1D1) and during therapy at cycle 2 day 1 and cycle 4 day 1. Peripheral blood was collected in 8 mL Vacutainer Cell Preparation Tubes, from which PBMCs were isolated by centrifugation and then cryopreserved.

The sample consisted of peripheral blood mononuclear cells (PBMCs), taken before the fourth cycle of nivolumab. The sequence came from a human donor with classical Hodgkin lymphoma. This chain is built from TRBV2 and TRBJ2-7; the D gene remains uncertain. The bases read TGTGCCAGCAGTGAAGGAGTCTACGAGCAGTACTTC. This yields the protein CASSEGVYEQYF.